The present T cell receptor beta chain was sequenced within a study of blood T cell repertoires in COVID-19. Overall study context: Sample material is recorded as cDNA or gDNA derived from T cells, B-cell-depleted T cells, or PBMCs.

Sequencing used immunoSEQ multiplex PCR; TCRdb keeps in-frame clones, though not all of them. This sample has 270,000 or so clones, with 83% found just once. This clone was counted a few times. The V gene's germline CDR1 is SGHRS and CDR2 YFSETQ. The CDR3 covers 15 residues. The J segment lost 2 bases and the V segment lost 2 bases, leaving 4 bases of the junction unmatched. The sequenced sample was peripheral blood. The rearrangement links TRBV5-1 to TRBJ1-2, with 9 positions matching TRBD1. The clonotype comes from a woman aged 45-65 years who had recovered from COVID-19. The CDR3: CASSLSGQGNYGYTF. The CDR3 DNA reads TGCGCCAGCAGCTTATCTGGACAGGGGAACTATGGCTACACCTTC.